These T cell receptor beta chains were read from a single sample in a study of radiotherapy plus CTLA-4 blockade in lung cancer. Assay: immunoSEQ multiplex PCR; the TCRdb copy retains only in-frame clones and omits some. The sample lists approximately 75,000 clones; roughly 78% were seen once. Sequenced material: peripheral blood, taken from a patient treated with radiotherapy plus ipilimumab. The receptors shown here come from a human donor with non-small cell lung cancer who had a complete response to radiotherapy plus ipilimumab. Each CDR3 is given with its conserved first and last residue. The D gene is left open where the match is weak. A row's size may be missing; if present it is once, few, many or a size class.

d_call	v_call	j_call	clone_size	cdr3_nt	cdr3_aa
.	TRBV4-3	TRBJ1-4	.	TGCGCCAGCAGCCAAGGTGGCAGGGAGTTTGAAAAACTGTTTTTT	CASSQGGREFEKLFF
.	TRBV11-2	TRBJ1-1	once	TGTGCCAGCACCACGTCGGGGGGTGACACTGAAGCTTTCTTT	CASTTSGGDTEAFF
TRBD2	TRBV5-1	TRBJ2-5	.	TGCGCCAGCAGCTTGGTCTGGGAGGGTGAGGAGACCCAGTACTTC	CASSLVWEGEETQYF
.	TRBV11-3	TRBJ2-7	.	TGTGCCAGCAGCCTTCCCCCGAGCTCCTACGAGCAGTACTTC	CASSLPPSSYEQYF
TRBD1	TRBV7-7	TRBJ2-5	.	TGTGCTAGCAGCTTAGACAGGGGGCAAGAGACCCAGTACTTC	CASSLDRGQETQYF
.	TRBV4-1	TRBJ1-6	.	TGCGCCAGCAGCCAACAGGGATTCGGGTACTCACCCCTCCACTTT	CASSQQGFGYSPLHF
.	TRBV4-1	TRBJ1-6	.	TGCGCCAGCAGCCAAGATCGTAGGGCTCGGGGGTCACCCCTCCACTTT	CASSQDRRARGSPLHF
TRBD2	TRBV11-3	TRBJ2-1	.	TGTGCCAGCAGCCGGACTAGCGGGCGACAGTTCTTC	CASSRTSGRQFF
TRBD1	TRBV7-7	TRBJ2-5	.	TGTGCTAGCAGCTCGGACAGGGGGAAGACCCAGTACTTC	CASSSDRGKTQYF
.	TRBV6-1	TRBJ1-2	.	TGTGCCAGCAGTGAGGAAGATGGCTACACCTTC	CASSEEDGYTF
TRBD1	TRBV6-6	TRBJ2-7	.	TGTGCCAGCAGTTACTCCAAGACAGGGAGCTACGAGCAGTACTTC	CASSYSKTGSYEQYF
.	TRBV6-6	TRBJ2-2	.	TGTGCCAGCAGCCAGGACGGCCCCGGGGAGCTGTTTTTT	CASSQDGPGELFF
.	TRBV6-6	TRBJ1-4	.	TGTGCCAGCATTCAGGGAACGCCTAATGAAAAACTGTTTTTT	CASIQGTPNEKLFF
.	TRBV15	TRBJ2-5	.	TGTGCCACCAGCAGAGGCCCCCGGAGGGTAGGAGAGACCCAGTACTTC	CATSRGPRRVGETQYF
TRBD2	TRBV7-2	TRBJ2-5	.	TGTGCCAGCAGCCCACGACTAGCATCCGAGACCCAGTACTTC	CASSPRLASETQYF
.	TRBV6-1	TRBJ2-5	.	TGTGCCAGCAGTGAGAGGGGAGTCCCATCGACCCAGTACTTC	CASSERGVPSTQYF
.	TRBV6-1	TRBJ2-7	.	TGTGCCAGCCTACTCGAAGGGGGTTCGGGCGAGCAGTACTTC	CASLLEGGSGEQYF
.	TRBV6-6	TRBJ2-3	.	TGTGCCAGCAGCCCCGCCCAACAGACAGATACGCAGTATTTT	CASSPAQQTDTQYF
.	TRBV11-3	TRBJ1-1	few	TGTGCCAGCAGCTTAGATGGGAGAATAAACACTGAAGCTTTCTTT	CASSLDGRINTEAFF
.	TRBV11-3	TRBJ1-2	once	TGTGCCAGCAGCTCCTCATTGAGGGACTATGGCTACACCTTC	CASSSSLRDYGYTF
.	TRBV29-1	TRBJ2-5	.	TGCAGCGCCGAACGCGGGAAGACCCAGTACTTC	CSAERGKTQYF
TRBD1	TRBV9	TRBJ1-3	.	TGTGCCAGCAGCGTAGCGGCAGGGGGCGACGGAAACACCATATATTTT	CASSVAAGGDGNTIYF
.	TRBV10-3	TRBJ2-7	.	TGTGCCATCAGTGAGTCTCTGGGACCCACCTACGAGCAGTACTTC	CAISESLGPTYEQYF
.	TRBV5-4	TRBJ2-1	.	TGTGCCAGCAGCTTGCGGGGAAGGAGCTTGGAGAAAAATGAGCAGTTCTTC	CASSLRGRSLEKNEQFF
.	TRBV7-8	TRBJ2-5	.	TGTGCCAGCAGCTTTGACAGCGGTGAGACCCAGTACTTC	CASSFDSGETQYF
.	TRBV15	TRBJ2-5	.	TGTGCCACCAGCAGAGATGGCGGGGCAGGGAGTCGGCAAGAGACCCAGTACTTC	CATSRDGGAGSRQETQYF
.	TRBV28	TRBJ1-4	.	TGTGCCAGCAGTCTGTCCCAGGGGCATGAAAAACTGTTTTTT	CASSLSQGHEKLFF
.	TRBV19	TRBJ1-1	.	TGTGCCAGTAGTATAGGCGACAGGTTGAACACTGAAGCTTTCTTT	CASSIGDRLNTEAFF
TRBD1	TRBV9	TRBJ2-7	.	TGTGCCAGCAGCGTAGGTCAGGGGGCCTACGAGCAGTACTTC	CASSVGQGAYEQYF
TRBD2	TRBV30	TRBJ2-3	.	TGTGCCTGGAGTCTACGGGAGGGGCTGTATTTT	CAWSLREGLYF
.	TRBV6-4	TRBJ1-1	once	TGTGCCAGCAGACGGGGAGGAATGAACACTGAAGCTTTCTTT	CASRRGGMNTEAFF
.	TRBV7-2	TRBJ1-2	.	TGTGCCAGCAGCCCCGCGGCCGGAGGAGGCTACGCCTTC	CASSPAAGGGYAF
TRBD2	TRBV29-1	TRBJ2-4	.	TGCAGCGTTGAAGGGGAGGGGATCGGGGCCAAAAACATTCAGTACTTC	CSVEGEGIGAKNIQYF
.	TRBV7-8	TRBJ1-2	few	TGTGCCAGCAGCTTAACCGAAACAGGTGGCTACACCTTC	CASSLTETGGYTF
.	TRBV9	TRBJ2-3	few	TGTGCCAGCAGCGTAGGGCGGAAAATAGTTAGCGCGATAGATTCGACAGATACGCAGTATTTT	CASSVGRKIVSAIDSTDTQYF
.	TRBV7-2	TRBJ2-5	.	TGTGCCAGCAGCTTAGAGATAGCGGCTCAAGAGACCCAGTACTTC	CASSLEIAAQETQYF
.	TRBV6-5	TRBJ1-5	few	TGTGCCAGCAGTCCGACTCGAGTTAGGAGTCCCCAGCATTTT	CASSPTRVRSPQHF
TRBD2	TRBV10-3	TRBJ2-1	.	TGTGCCATCACCCCGGGACTAGTCGGGAATGAGCAGTTCTTC	CAITPGLVGNEQFF
TRBD2	TRBV10-1	TRBJ2-3	.	TGCGCCAGCAGTAAGGGGACTAGTGGGCGGGATACGCAGTATTTT	CASSKGTSGRDTQYF
.	TRBV18	TRBJ2-1	once	TGTGCCAGCTCCGTAGTGAGTCAGTACAATGAGCAGTTCTTC	CASSVVSQYNEQFF
.	TRBV7-9	TRBJ1-2	.	TGTGCCAGCAGACCCCGACGAGTCTATGGCTACACCTTC	CASRPRRVYGYTF
TRBD1	TRBV6-6	TRBJ2-4	.	TGTGCCAGCAGACCGGGACAGGGGGCTTCCAAAAACATTCAGTACTTC	CASRPGQGASKNIQYF
TRBD2	TRBV15	TRBJ2-1	.	TGTGCCACCAGCATCCCGGGAACTAGCGGTAACAATGAGCAGTTCTTC	CATSIPGTSGNNEQFF
.	TRBV5-1	TRBJ1-1	.	TGCGCCAGCGTCCGCGGAGGGGAGGGAGACAGGAACACTGAAGCTTTCTTT	CASVRGGEGDRNTEAFF
.	TRBV7-9	TRBJ2-6	medium-sized	TGTGCCAGCAGCTTTCCCCTCTCTGGGGCCAACGTCCTGACTTTC	CASSFPLSGANVLTF
.	TRBV9	TRBJ2-5	once	TGTGCCAGCAGCGTAGGCGTGGGAGCCCGTGAGACCCAGTACTTC	CASSVGVGARETQYF
.	TRBV5-1	TRBJ2-2	.	TGCGCCAGCAGCTTCCTTAAGGGCACCGGGGAGCTGTTTTTT	CASSFLKGTGELFF
.	TRBV7-2	TRBJ2-5	.	TGTGCCAGCAGCTTAAACTGGGCTAGGGAAGAGACCCAGTACTTC	CASSLNWAREETQYF
.	TRBV6-5	TRBJ2-5	.	TGTGCCAGCAGTTACACGGGGGCGACAGAAGAAGAGACCCAGTACTTC	CASSYTGATEEETQYF
.	TRBV7-6	TRBJ1-5	.	TGTGCCAGCAGCTTAGAGAGCAGAAATAGCAATCAGCCCCAGCATTTT	CASSLESRNSNQPQHF
.	TRBV7-9	TRBJ2-2	.	TGTGCCCCTTCCGGGGGAAAGAACACCGGGGAGCTGTTTTTT	CAPSGGKNTGELFF
.	TRBV7-9	TRBJ1-4	.	TGTGCCAGCAGTGACCGCTTGGGAACTAATGAAAAACTGTTTTTT	CASSDRLGTNEKLFF
TRBD1	TRBV6-6	TRBJ2-7	.	TGTGCCAGCAGTCCCCGGACAGGTAAAGCCTACGAGCAGTACTTC	CASSPRTGKAYEQYF
TRBD2	TRBV4-1	TRBJ2-4	.	TGCGCCAGCAGCCCCGGGTCACTACTAGCGGGAGTTTATGAAAACATTCAGTACTTC	CASSPGSLLAGVYENIQYF